Shown below are 5 T cell receptor beta chains from a single sample sequenced in a study of T cells in Graves' hyperthyroidism and ophthalmopathy (dated by TCRdb to between 2017 and 2020). The library relied on multiplex PCR. For sequencing, an Illumina HiSeq 2000 was employed. Amplification of TCR beta CDR3 regions was carried out from RNA transcripts. A first-round RT-PCR of the TCR CDR3 used the HTBI primer set with the Qiagen OneStep RT-PCR kit. The public reads were reanalyzed by TCRdb: fastp trimming at Q25, MiXCR alignment, in-frame beta chains only. Every CDR3 protein is listed once, alongside the most common genes and DNA of its rows. Present in this sample are about 560,000 distinct CDR3 sequences, 11% to 15% of which were seen just once. In total, the top ten clones hold around 14% of the sample. What was sequenced was blood. The source of these receptors is a woman aged 35 to 49 with Graves' hyperthyroidism.

Ten or more counts support this clonotype. The rearrangement links TRBV2 to TRBJ2-1; possibly TRBD1 for D (5 bases). From germline, CDR1 is SNHLY and CDR2 FYNNEI. V was cut by 7 bases and J by 6 bases, with 13 bases left in between. The CDR3 extends over 13 amino acids. The chain's CDR3 is CASTGPLPNEQFF. CDR3 sequence (DNA): TGTGCCAGCACAGGGCCGTTACCCAATGAGCAGTTCTTC.

The sample holds many counts of this clonotype. The rearrangement links TRBV10-3 to TRBJ2-5; TRBD1 might be the D (6 bases). The V and J ends lost 3 bases and 3 bases respectively, with 17 bases between them. Germline CDR1 reads ENHRY; CDR2 reads SYGVKD. This CDR3 region has 16 residues. For the CDR3, the DNA is TGTGCCATCAGTGAAAAGTCGAGACAGGCAGAAGAGACCCAGTACTTC. Protein sequence: CAISEKSRQAEETQYF.

This clonotype was recorded a few times. The genes are TRBV6-1 and TRBJ2-5; 13 nucleotides line up with TRBD2. Trimming took 1 base from V and 7 from J; bases not matched to a gene: 9. Germline V CDR1 and CDR2: MNHNS, SASEGT. CDR3 length: 17 residues. The CDR3 spells CASSEVHGLAGVGTQYF. In nucleotides, the CDR3 is TGTGCCAGCAGTGAAGTGCACGGACTAGCGGGAGTCGGGACCCAGTACTTC.

This clonotype was seen only a few times. The chain has TRBV19 and TRBJ2-5, with TRBD1 matching over 7 bases. In germline, CDR1 is LNHDA, CDR2 SQIVND (reference sequence). The CDR3 extends over 14 amino acids. V dropped 5 bases and J dropped 5; count of bases not matched to a gene: 8. This CDR3 is CASSRQGVVETQYF. The CDR3 DNA reads TGTGCCAGTAGTCGACAGGGAGTCGTGGAGACCCAGTACTTC.

This clonotype was counted many times. This chain links TRBV5-1 with TRBJ1-5; D not resolved. Looked up from germline, CDR1 is SGHRS and CDR2 is YFSETQ. The CDR3 totals 19 residues. V was clipped by 6 bases and J by 3 bases, with 28 bases between them. CDR3 nucleotide sequence: TGCGCCAGCATGAGAAGAAGACACAAACCCGGACCAGACAATCAGCCCCAGCATTTT. Amino acid sequence: CASMRRRHKPGPDNQPQHF.